The rows below give T cell receptor beta chains drawn from one sample of a study of T cell responses to AZD1222 COVID-19 vaccine. Assay: immunoSEQ multiplex PCR; the TCRdb copy retains only in-frame clones and omits some. The sample carries over 200,000 clones, 94% recorded once. Sample: peripheral blood, taken 28 days after the second dose of the MenACWY control vaccine. Every receptor here comes from an adult who received the MenACWY meningococcal vaccine as a control. Each CDR3 is given with its conserved first and last residue. D genes are given only for firm matches. Some rows have no size entry. The others give once, few or many, or a class for an expanded clone.

TRBV7-8	NA	NA	TRBJ1-4	CASSVSRGAVVKLFF	TGTGCCAGCAGCGTCTCCAGGGGAGCAGTGGTAAAACTGTTTTTT
TRBV9	once	TRBD1	TRBJ2-7	CASSAGTGPETYF	TGTGCCAGCAGTGCCGGGACAGGGCCCGAAACGTACTTC
TRBV7-6	NA	NA	TRBJ2-7	CASSNRLTQASYEQYF	TGTGCCAGCAGCAATCGATTGACACAGGCTAGTTACGAGCAGTACTTC
TRBV19	NA	NA	TRBJ1-6	CASSKLDRKNSPLHF	TGTGCCAGTAGTAAATTGGACAGAAAGAATTCACCCCTCCACTTT
TRBV2	NA	NA	TRBJ1-2	CASTLTALGYTF	TGTGCCAGCACCTTGACGGCGCTTGGCTACACCTTC
TRBV7-9	NA	TRBD2	TRBJ2-1	CASSRGGTSGSYNEQFF	TGTGCCAGCAGCCGGGGAGGGACTAGCGGGAGCTACAATGAGCAGTTCTTC
TRBV10-1	NA	NA	TRBJ1-2	CASAADGATIVVSNYGYTF	TGCGCCAGCGCCGCGGACGGGGCGACTATCGTTGTTTCCAACTATGGCTACACCTTC
TRBV12-3/TRBV12-4	NA	NA	TRBJ1-1	CASMRGGSTEAFF	TGTGCCAGCATGCGAGGGGGGAGCACTGAAGCTTTCTTT
TRBV11-2	NA	TRBD2	TRBJ2-1	CASSFGGRGPNEQFF	TGTGCCAGCAGCTTCGGCGGGAGAGGGCCCAATGAGCAGTTCTTC
TRBV12-5	NA	TRBD1	TRBJ1-1	CASARTGLDTEAFF	TGTGCTAGTGCTCGGACAGGGTTAGACACTGAAGCTTTCTTT
TRBV15	NA	NA	TRBJ2-2	CATRLGVNTGELFF	TGTGCCACCCGATTGGGGGTGAACACCGGGGAGCTGTTTTTT
TRBV25-1	NA	NA	TRBJ2-7	CALAGTPYEQYF	TGTGCCCTAGCTGGGACACCTTACGAGCAGTACTTC
TRBV27	NA	NA	TRBJ2-4	CASSFSPQNIQYF	TGTGCCAGCAGTTTTTCCCCACAAAACATTCAGTACTTC
TRBV12-3/TRBV12-4	NA	NA	TRBJ2-5	CASSLMGETQYF	TGTGCCAGCAGTTTAATGGGAGAGACCCAGTACTTC
TRBV7-9	NA	TRBD1	TRBJ1-5	CASSLGQNSNQPQHF	TGTGCCAGCAGCTTGGGACAGAATAGCAATCAGCCCCAGCATTTT
TRBV28	NA	NA	TRBJ2-7	CASRSGYEQYF	TGTGCCAGCAGGTCAGGATATGAGCAGTACTTC
TRBV3-1/TRBV3-2	NA	TRBD2	TRBJ2-1	CASSMVAGVNEQFF	TGTGCCAGCAGCATGGTAGCGGGAGTTAATGAGCAGTTCTTC
TRBV21-1	NA	NA	TRBJ2-2	CASSTGQLNTGELFF	TGTGCCAGCAGCACGGGACAGTTAAACACCGGGGAGCTGTTTTTT
TRBV15	NA	NA	TRBJ2-3	CATSRDEGDTQYF	TGTGCCACCAGCAGAGATGAGGGAGATACGCAGTATTTT
TRBV6-1	NA	NA	TRBJ2-1	CASSEVHGESSYNEQFF	TGTGCCAGCAGTGAAGTTCACGGGGAGAGCTCCTACAATGAGCAGTTCTTC
TRBV29-1	NA	NA	TRBJ2-1	CSVEDPGGVYNEQFF	TGCAGCGTTGAAGATCCGGGGGGCGTCTACAATGAGCAGTTCTTC
TRBV7-3	NA	NA	TRBJ1-2	CASSSTIVGGYTF	TGTGCCAGCAGCTCGACTATTGTAGGGGGCTACACCTTC
TRBV6-2/TRBV6-3	once	NA	TRBJ2-2	CASSGYPELFF	TGTGCCAGCAGCGGTTATCCGGAGCTGTTTTTT
TRBV7-3	NA	NA	TRBJ2-5	CASSIWTVQETQYF	TGTGCCAGCAGCATTTGGACAGTACAAGAGACCCAGTACTTC
TRBV6-5	NA	NA	TRBJ2-2	CASSRLVEGVGELFF	TGTGCCAGCAGCCGACTAGTAGAAGGGGTAGGGGAGCTGTTTTTT
TRBV27	NA	TRBD1	TRBJ2-2	CASGDRVSGELFF	TGTGCCAGCGGGGACAGGGTCAGCGGGGAGCTGTTTTTT
TRBV6-4	NA	TRBD2	TRBJ2-3	CASSDGVAGGGDTQYF	TGTGCCAGCAGTGACGGGGTAGCGGGAGGTGGAGATACGCAGTATTTT
TRBV7-2	NA	TRBD2	TRBJ2-5	CASSLGGRATKTQYF	TGTGCCAGCAGCTTAGGGGGGAGGGCCACAAAGACCCAGTACTTC
TRBV2	NA	TRBD2	TRBJ2-5	CASRESAWGLAGRETQYF	TGTGCCAGCAGAGAGAGCGCCTGGGGGCTAGCGGGAAGAGAGACCCAGTACTTC
TRBV5-4	few	TRBD2	TRBJ2-2	CASSLPASGKTGELFF	TGTGCCAGCAGCTTGCCGGCTAGCGGGAAGACCGGGGAGCTGTTTTTT
TRBV9	NA	NA	TRBJ1-2	CASSVGGGRNGYTF	TGTGCCAGCAGCGTAGGCGGAGGGAGGAATGGCTACACCTTC
TRBV29-1	NA	TRBD2	TRBJ2-7	CSVGLAGVSYEQYF	TGCAGCGTTGGACTAGCGGGGGTCTCCTACGAGCAGTACTTC
TRBV5-4	NA	NA	TRBJ2-2	CASSLEAPNTGELFF	TGTGCCAGCAGCTTGGAGGCTCCCAACACCGGGGAGCTGTTTTTT